What follows are 11 T cell receptor beta chains derived from one specimen sequenced in a study of post-analysis software for immune sequencing data. Whole-study results and caveats: Among 5 or 6 TRBV segments more frequent in patients than controls were TRBV5-6, TRBV5-1 and TRBV20-1.

Antigens of these TCRs are unknown. Unique molecular identifiers had been added to the TCR beta cDNA libraries. TCRdb reprocessed the PCR reads via MiXCR and lists one record per CDR3 protein. The data show over 250,000 distinct CDR3 sequences, 35% to 40% seen once. The specimen was blood. All receptors derive from a girl aged 10 to 17 with multiple sclerosis.

Points on this clonotype: A much larger clone is a single base away; this may be a read error. J is TRBJ2-7 and V is TRBV10-3; D might be TRBD1 or TRBD2, each matching 5 bases. This CDR3 contains 14 residues. The V and J ends lost 0 bases and 6 bases respectively, with 12 bases between them. Germline loops: CDR1 ENHRY, CDR2 SYGVKD. CDR3 region: CAISESIGTGEQYF. The CDR3 DNA sequence: TGTGCCATCAGTGAGTCAATCGGGACGGGCGAGCAGTACTTC.

With regard to this clonotype: This may be a read error: a much more frequent sequence differs by one nucleotide. This chain uses TRBV7-9 with TRBJ1-2, with 7 bases matching TRBD1. There are 15 residues in the CDR3. V was pared by 3 bases and J by 4 bases, with 8 bases of the junction left unmatched. Germline V lookup: CDR1 SEHNR, CDR2 FQNEAQ (reference sequence). The CDR3 sequence: CASSFMDRLLYGYTF. CDR3 DNA: TGTGCCAGCAGCTTCATGGACAGGCTCCTCTATGGCTACACCTTC.

This sequence joins TRBV4-2 and TRBJ2-3; 12 bases match TRBD2. CDR3 size: 19 residues. Germline assignment: CDR1 LGHNA and CDR2 YNFKEQ. The V and J ends lost 0 bases and 2 bases, in that order; junction bases with no gene match: 9. The CDR3 is CASSQDLTSGSVDTDTQYF. The CDR3 nucleotides read TGTGCCAGCAGCCAAGATTTGACTAGCGGGAGCGTGGACACAGATACGCAGTATTTT.

This clonotype was observed a handful of times. This sequence joins TRBV3-1 and TRBJ2-1; 11 positions agree with TRBD1. Losses at the gene ends were 1 base for V and 7 bases for J; bases not matched to a gene: 3. Germline CDR1 reads LGHDT; CDR2 reads YNNKEL (reference sequence). The length of the CDR3 is 15 residues. The CDR3 coding sequence is TGTGCCAGCAGCCAAGGGACAGGGGGCAGGAATGAGCAGTTCTTC. As protein: CASSQGTGGRNEQFF.

As for this clonotype: The missing conserved phenylalanine or tryptophan at the end of this CDR3 makes a read error likely. V gene TRBV6-1 combines with J gene TRBJ1-1; D remains ambiguous. With 7 bases removed from V and 1 base from J, the gap between germline ends came to 10 bases. CDR1 MNHNS and CDR2 SASEGT come from the germline V gene. The CDR3 length is 13 residues. The CDR3 sequence is CASKLPENTEAFL. For the CDR3, the DNA is TGTGCCAGCAAGCTACCAGAGAACACTGAAGCTTTCTTG.

This clonotype was seen only a few times. The chain recombines TRBV7-9 with TRBJ2-2, with 12 bases matching TRBD2. In germline, CDR1 is SEHNR, CDR2 FQNEAQ (reference sequence). The CDR3 is made up of 17 amino acids. The J segment lost 1 base and the V segment lost 5 bases, leaving 5 bases of the junction unmatched. CDR3 DNA: TGTGCCAGCAGCCCCGGGACTAGCGGGTTGAACACCGGGGAGCTGTTTTTT. Encoded protein: CASSPGTSGLNTGELFF.

The V call is TRBV18, the J call TRBJ1-1; D is possibly TRBD1 (5 bases). CDR1 is KGHSH, CDR2 LQKENI, per germline. Trimming took off 4 bases at V and 5 bases at J, with 14 bases between the two ends. The CDR3 loop spans 14 amino acids. The CDR3, as DNA: TGTGCCAGCTCACGAGAGGACGCAGGGACTGAAGCTTTCTTT. It is translated as CASSREDAGTEAFF.

There are many counts of this clonotype. The genes are TRBV20-1 and TRBJ2-3; TRBD2 matches at 8 bases. The ends lost 5 bases at V and 2 bases at J; junction bases unmatched: 9. Germline loops: CDR1 DFQATT, CDR2 SNEGSKA (reference sequence). This CDR3 has 15 residues. The CDR3 coding sequence is TGCAGTGCTGTGGAGGGACTAGGGGTCACAGATACGCAGTATTTT. It specifies CSAVEGLGVTDTQYF.

This clonotype appeared many times. The rearrangement links TRBV5-1 to TRBJ2-7, with a tentative D call TRBD1 (6 bases). The V and J ends lost 4 bases and 3 bases respectively, with 14 bases between them. This CDR3 contains 14 residues. Germline V lookup: CDR1 SGHRS, CDR2 YFSETQ. The CDR3 is CASSLSGDLYEQYF. CDR3 in DNA: TGCGCCAGCAGCCTGTCAGGGGACCTCTACGAGCAGTACTTC.

This clonotype was seen repeatedly, ten times or more. The chain carries TRBV20-1 and TRBJ2-1, with 16 bases matching TRBD2. The CDR3 is 17 residues long. The V segment lost 3 bases and the J segment 7 bases; nucleotides outside the gene matches: 9. Germline loops: CDR1 DFQATT, CDR2 SNEGSKA (reference sequence). CDR3 loop: CSASGTSGRAQRNEQFF. The CDR3 bases are TGCAGTGCTAGCGGGACTAGCGGGAGGGCCCAGAGGAATGAGCAGTTCTTC.

Note on this clonotype: This could be a read error, since a much larger clone is one nucleotide away. This chain uses TRBV29-1 with TRBJ2-1; the D call may be TRBD1 or TRBD2 (5 bases each). Germline CDR1 is SQVTM and CDR2 is ANQGSEA. The V end lost 7 bases, the J end lost 7 bases, and 20 bases lay between the germline ends. This CDR3 comprises 14 residues. CDR3 sequence reads: CSAGVNNWGNEQFF. The CDR3 DNA reads as TGCAGCGCCGGCGTGAACAATTGGGGGAATGAGCAGTTCTTC.